The next 20 T cell receptor beta chains were all read from a single sample in a study of T cells in Graves' hyperthyroidism and ophthalmopathy. RNA transcripts gave rise to amplified TCR beta CDR3 regions. The HTBI primer set served for first-round RT-PCR of the TCR CDR3. TCRdb independently ran MiXCR on the multiplex PCR reads; one entry per CDR3 protein. The data contain 650,000 to 800,000 distinct CDR3 sequences, about 45% of them singletons. The source material was peripheral blood or thyroid tissue (not recorded which). Every receptor here comes from an adult man with Graves' disease, either hyperthyroidism or ophthalmopathy (not recorded which).

This clonotype has at least ten counts. The chain uses TRBV29-1 and TRBJ1-2; 8 positions agree with TRBD1. V dropped 1 base and J dropped 13; count of bases not matched to a gene: 8. The CDR3 contains 12 residues. In germline, CDR1 is SQVTM, CDR2 ANQGSEA. DNA for the CDR3: TGCAGCGTTGAAGTCCGGCAGGGGGCCTGCACCTTC. Translated: CSVEVRQGACTF.

This clonotype was detected only a few times. The chain joins TRBV7-9 to TRBJ2-7; TRBD2 might be the D (7 bases). The CDR3 loop spans 14 amino acids. Per the germline V gene, CDR1 is SEHNR and CDR2 is FQNEAQ (reference sequence). Trimming cost V 7 bases and J 3 bases, with 16 bases left between them. CDR3 in DNA: TGTGCCAGCACCGCGGGGGCGGGTAACTACGAGCAGTACTTC. Protein: CASTAGAGNYEQYF.

This clonotype was found a few times. The genes are TRBV20-1 and TRBJ1-1; the D gene is possibly TRBD1 (6 bases). The V end was cut by 0 bases, the J end by 5 bases, with 13 bases between. CDR3 length: 14 residues. The germline CDR1 and CDR2 sequences are DFQATT and SNEGSKA (reference sequence). The CDR3 region is CSAREQGPGTEAFF. The CDR3 DNA reads TGCAGTGCTAGAGAACAGGGACCCGGGACTGAAGCTTTCTTT.

V usage is TRBV29-1 and J usage is TRBJ1-1; 7 bases are a match to TRBD1. The CDR3 contains 9 residues. Germline loops: CDR1 SQVTM, CDR2 ANQGSEA. As DNA, the CDR3 is TGCGGGGGGACAGATGAAGCTTTCTTT. This translates into CGGTDEAFF.

This chain links TRBV20-1 with TRBJ2-7; possibly TRBD1 or TRBD2 for D (6 bases each). V lost 5 bases to trimming and J lost 0 bases, with 14 bases between them. Germline CDR1 and CDR2: DFQATT and SNEGSKA (reference sequence). CDR3 length equals 14 residues. The CDR3 loop is CSAGWRGSSYEQYF. CDR3 coding DNA: TGCAGTGCTGGTTGGAGGGGGAGCTCCTACGAGCAGTACTTC.

Ten or more counts support this clonotype. The rearrangement joins TRBV29-1 to TRBJ2-7; 7 positions match TRBD2. The CDR3 is 14 residues long. CDR1 and CDR2 from the germline V gene are SQVTM and ANQGSEA. After removal of 3 bases from V and 0 bases from J, the junction contained 5 bases not matched to a gene. Here the CDR3 DNA reads TGCAGCGTTGAGGGGCTAGCGGACTCCTACGAGCAGTACTTC. Protein: CSVEGLADSYEQYF.

As to this clonotype: This may be a read error, as it is one base from a much larger clone. This chain joins TRBV2 and TRBJ2-7; TRBD1 is a possible D gene (5 bases). CDR1 and CDR2 (germline): SNHLY, FYNNEI. This CDR3 region has 13 residues. The CDR3 protein is CAGSGAAAYEQYF. CDR3 sequence (DNA): TGTGCCGGCAGTGGGGCGGCCGCTTACGAGCAGTACTTC.

This clonotype was observed many times. The chain joins TRBV10-2 to TRBJ2-2, with 8 bases lining up with TRBD2. CDR1 and CDR2 (germline): WSHSY, SAAADI. The V and J ends lost 8 bases and 7 bases, in that order; junction bases with no gene match: 6. The CDR3 runs 13 residues. CDR3 protein: CASGTSRIGELFF. DNA for the CDR3: TGCGCCAGCGGGACTAGTAGGATCGGGGAGCTGTTTTTT.

With regard to this clonotype: This could be a read error, since a much larger clone is one nucleotide away. A read error is likely, as this CDR3 ends without the conserved phenylalanine or tryptophan. The rearrangement joins TRBV15 to TRBJ1-2, with D unclear. V lost 0 bases to trimming and J lost 5 bases, with 7 bases between them. The CDR3 covers 13 residues. Germline CDR1 reads LNHNV; CDR2 reads YYDKDF (reference sequence). The CDR3 DNA follows: TGTGCCACCAGCAGAGATCGGGAATATGGCTACACCCTC. It translates to CATSRDREYGYTL.

The rearrangement joins TRBV5-1 to TRBJ1-2; 7 nucleotides line up with TRBD1. In germline, CDR1 is SGHRS, CDR2 YFSETQ. Losses at the gene ends were 2 bases for V and 3 bases for J; bases not matched to a gene: 10. This CDR3 has 16 residues. CDR3 bases: TGCGCCAGCAGCTTCAATCCGATTACAGGGGACTATGGCTACACCTTC. Residues: CASSFNPITGDYGYTF.

This clonotype was counted ten times or more. J is TRBJ1-1 and V is TRBV7-9, with TRBD1 as a possible D gene (6 bases). The CDR3 is 16 amino acids. The germline CDR1 and CDR2 sequences are SEHNR and FQNEAQ (reference sequence). Trimming took off 3 bases at V and 1 base at J, with 15 bases between the two ends. The CDR3: CASSFPRGQANTEAFF. The CDR3, as DNA: TGTGCCAGCAGCTTCCCCAGGGGACAAGCGAACACTGAAGCTTTCTTT.

V and J are TRBV29-1 and TRBJ1-4; D unresolved. This CDR3 is 12 amino acids long. The ends were cut back, 3 bases at V and 10 bases at J, with 12 bases in the middle. Germline V gene lookup returns CDR1 SQVTM and CDR2 ANQGSEA. For the CDR3, the DNA is TGCAGCGTTGATGGGGAGTCTGGAAAACTGTTTTTT. It encodes CSVDGESGKLFF.

J is TRBJ1-2 and V is TRBV12-3 or TRBV12-4; D is possibly TRBD1 (5 bases). The CDR3 has 12 residues. The ends were cut back, 8 bases at V and 7 bases at J, with 14 bases in the middle. For the CDR3, the DNA is TGTGCCAGCGGCGGGGGGGTTAGTGGCTACACCTTC. Its protein is CASGGGVSGYTF.

This clonotype was observed a few times. The V and J genes are TRBV7-9 and TRBJ1-2; D gene uncertain. Germline loops: CDR1 SEHNR, CDR2 FQNEAQ (reference sequence). CDR3 size: 15 residues. Trimming cost V 5 bases and J 6 bases, with 19 bases left between them. CDR3 DNA sequence: TGTGCCAGCAGCCTCGAAATCGGTACAGTGGATGGCTACACCTTC. Translating gives CASSLEIGTVDGYTF.

This clonotype was seen ten or more times. The V gene is TRBV7-2, the J gene TRBJ2-7; 13 bases agree with TRBD2. V lost 3 bases to trimming and J lost 6 bases; unmatched junction nucleotides: 8. CDR1 SGHTA and CDR2 FQGNSA come from the germline V gene. CDR3 length: 16 amino acids. For the CDR3, the DNA is TGTGCCAGCAGCTTCGACCGACTAGCGGGAGGAGGCGAGCAGTACTTC. Its translation: CASSFDRLAGGGEQYF.

A word on this clonotype: One end of the junction fails to match germline, which may point to a read error. The gene calls are TRBV2 and TRBJ1-1; D gene unclear. Germline loops: CDR1 SNHLY, CDR2 FYNNEI. CDR3 length: 13 residues. The CDR3: CAGSGLGGLEAFF. The CDR3 region has the DNA TGTGCCGGCAGTGGGCTGGGTGGCCTGGAAGCTTTCTTT.

V gene TRBV7-4 combines with J gene TRBJ1-6, with D possibly TRBD1 on 5 matching bases. The germline CDR1 and CDR2 sequences are SGHVT and SQSDAQ. The CDR3 is 17 residues long. Deletions cut 4 bases from V and 10 bases from J, with 23 bases between. The CDR3 spells CASSSHDLQEVRSPLHF. CDR3 DNA: TGTGCCAGCAGCTCGCACGACCTACAGGAGGTCAGATCACCCCTCCACTTT.

This chain links TRBV25-1 with TRBJ1-2; 7 positions agree with TRBD1. The V gene end was trimmed by 1 base and the J gene end by 5 bases; junction bases not matched to a gene: 10. CDR3 length equals 16 residues. The germline V gene has CDR1 MGHDK and CDR2 SYGVNS. The DNA for the CDR3 is TGTGCCAGCAGTGAATTACGGGACACAGGGGAGTATGGCTACACCTTC. The encoded protein is CASSELRDTGEYGYTF.

The rearrangement joins TRBV7-9 to TRBJ1-4; D remains ambiguous. Trimming stripped 6 bases from V and 8 bases from J, with 13 bases between. This CDR3 contains 13 residues. Germline CDR1 SEHNR, CDR2 FQNEAQ (reference sequence). This chain's CDR3 is CASSEAVQEKLFF. The CDR3 bases are TGTGCCAGCAGTGAAGCAGTGCAGGAAAAACTGTTTTTT.

The chain has TRBV5-1 and TRBJ1-1; D unresolved. Trimming pared 3 bases from V and 8 bases from J, leaving 17 bases between. CDR1 is SGHRS, CDR2 YFSETQ, per germline. The CDR3 runs to 14 residues. The CDR3 sequence: CASSSKGWVQEAFF. The CDR3 DNA reads as TGCGCCAGCAGCTCCAAGGGATGGGTTCAGGAAGCTTTCTTT.